The clone carrying this T cell receptor beta chain turned up a few times. The data were obtained in a study of T cells of healthy individuals. Germline V gives CDR1 SNHLY, CDR2 FYNNEI. Losses at the gene ends were 5 bases for V and 7 bases for J; bases not matched to a gene: 5. This CDR3 region has 14 residues. From the 5' RACE reads, TCRdb called clonotypes with MiXCR, one entry per CDR3 protein. Of 60,000 to 80,000 distinct CDR3 sequences in the sample, under 20% are singletons; the top ten hold about 4.3%. This rearrangement joins TRBV2 to TRBJ2-2; 9 bases agree with TRBD2. This clonotype originated in a human donor in good health. The CDR3 here is CASSRLAEYGELFF. CDR3 DNA sequence: TGTGCCAGCAGTCGACTAGCGGAGTACGGGGAGCTGTTTTTT.